This TCR beta chain was profiled in a study of cytomegalovirus exposure and HLA in healthy donors. Findings and caveats of the study: In a later analysis, across HLA loci, associated TCR counts were highest for DRB1, lowest for HLA-C. When a later analysis was performed, an Asian-associated ancestry cluster reportedly had fewer N-insertions than the roughly 640-donor mean.

The PCR contained 60 Vbeta and 13 Jbeta primers. Sequencing was performed with immunoSEQ multiplex PCR; in TCRdb, only in-frame clones are kept and a portion is missing. The sample carries more than 65,000 clones, around 82% recorded once. Germline lookup yields CDR1 KGHSH and CDR2 LQKENI. This CDR3 is built from 14 residues. V lost 3 bases to trimming and J lost 7 bases; unmatched junction nucleotides: 6. Concerning this clone itself: Its antigen is currently unknown.

Sequencing input: PBMCs. The gene calls are TRBV18 and TRBJ1-1; 9 nucleotides match TRBD1. This receptor was identified in a man aged 18 to 30 in good health and CMV-seronegative. The DNA for the CDR3 is TGTGCCAGCTCACCGGACAGGGGAGTGGGTGAAGCTTTCTTT. This gives the protein CASSPDRGVGEAFF.